A selection of T cell receptor beta chains follows, all from one sample in a study of shared clonotypes between healthy human individuals. Measured with immunoSEQ multiplex PCR; TCRdb has only the in-frame clones, and not every one. The repertoire holds about 2.3 million clones, with about nine tenths as singletons. What was sequenced was naive CD4+ T cells from PBMCs. The receptors originated from a man between 18 and 29 years old in good health. Some clones in this sample may be carry-over from other donors' samples. The CDR3 runs from the conserved cysteine through the conserved F or W. D genes are given only for firm matches. Clone size is not always given. Where it is, it says once, few, many or a class for expanded clones.

V gene	clone size	D gene	J gene	CDR3 length	CDR3 protein
TRBV29-1	-	TRBD1	TRBJ2-1	14	CSAPAGTGNNEQFF
TRBV6-5	-	-	TRBJ2-1	13	CASKSRVLGEQFF
TRBV21-1	-	-	TRBJ2-2	15	CASRWEGGPSGELFF
TRBV7-3	-	-	TRBJ1-1	16	CASSPTGTEFRAEAFF
TRBV29-1	-	-	TRBJ1-1	14	CSVGKRVSVREAFF
TRBV28	-	TRBD2	TRBJ2-2	17	CASSTHGTSGNTGELFF
TRBV6-6	-	-	TRBJ2-5	16	CASSYSGQETEETQYF
TRBV4-2	-	TRBD2	TRBJ2-7	14	CAGSWTSGAYEQYF
TRBV29-1	-	-	TRBJ2-3	12	CSVDPSTDTQYF
TRBV5-4	-	-	TRBJ1-3	14	CASSLQGSGNTIYF
TRBV2	-	TRBD1	TRBJ1-2	13	CASSEDRGYGYTF
TRBV6-1	-	-	TRBJ1-2	13	CASSPRDTYGYTF
TRBV5-1	-	-	TRBJ2-7	17	CASRVGNLGENSYEQYF
TRBV11-2	-	TRBD2	TRBJ2-7	15	CASSQEGLAGYEQYF
TRBV5-4	-	TRBD1	TRBJ1-1	16	CASSLARTGRNTEAFF
TRBV18	-	TRBD2	TRBJ2-1	15	CASSPRSGGDNEQFF
TRBV4-1	-	-	TRBJ1-4	16	CASSQDNRALNEKLFF
TRBV7-2	-	-	TRBJ1-1	13	CASSLSRNTEAFF
TRBV27	-	-	TRBJ2-7	14	CASKRRTSSYEQYF
TRBV18	-	-	TRBJ2-3	14	CASSPSHSTDTQYF
TRBV6-1	once	-	TRBJ2-1	13	CASSELGGDEQFF
TRBV5-1	-	TRBD1	TRBJ2-7	15	CASSFSFTGDYEQYF